These 9 T cell receptor beta chains were all obtained from the same sample, sequenced in a study of T-cell memory formation after mild COVID-19. One entry per CDR3 protein results from TCRdb running MiXCR on the 5' RACE reads. The table lists roughly 620,000 distinct CDR3 sequences, more than 15% of them singletons. Specimen: PBMCs or a T cell subset sorted from them (not recorded which). The receptors derive from an adult woman who had mild COVID-19 (a few samples of this study predate the infection). Cell type and time point are not known.

The chain uses TRBV20-1 and TRBJ1-4; D is unclear. Trimming left V 6 bases short and J 3 bases short, with 11 bases between. Germline V gives CDR1 DFQATT, CDR2 SNEGSKA (reference sequence). The CDR3 runs to 13 residues. The chain's CDR3 is CSARGGSNEKLFF. The CDR3 DNA reads as TGCAGTGCCCGAGGTGGATCTAATGAAAAACTGTTTTTT.

CDR3 amino acids: CSVASSYEQYF. The CDR3 coding sequence is TGCAGCGTGGCCTCTTCCTACGAGCAGTACTTC. The V call is TRBV29-1, the J call TRBJ2-7; D is unresolved. This CDR3 spans 11 amino acids. Between the trimmed V and J ends, which lost 6 bases and 1 base, there was a span of 7 bases. The germline V gene encodes CDR1 SQVTM and CDR2 ANQGSEA.

The chain joins TRBV7-2 to TRBJ2-3; 8 nucleotides match TRBD1. V lost 3 bases and J lost 2; bases outside the gene matches: 10. The CDR3 sequence is 17 residues long. Germline CDR1 reads SGHTA; CDR2 reads FQGNSA. The chain's CDR3 is CASSFPVPGQDTDTQYF. DNA of the CDR3: TGTGCCAGCAGCTTCCCCGTACCGGGACAGGACACAGATACGCAGTATTTT.

The rearrangement joins TRBV5-6 to TRBJ2-1; 9 positions agree with TRBD1. J gave up 7 bases and V 3 bases, and 11 bases lay outside the gene matches. Germline V gives CDR1 SGHDT, CDR2 YYEEEE. The CDR3 is 16 amino acids. CDR3 in DNA: TGTGCCAGCAGCTGGGGGGTTGGACAGGGGACAAATGAGCAGTTCTTC. Residues: CASSWGVGQGTNEQFF.

This chain links TRBV9 with TRBJ1-4, with D possibly matching TRBD1 (5 bases). Germline V CDR1 and CDR2: SGDLS, YYNGEE. V was pared by 2 bases and J by 2 bases, with 16 bases between. The CDR3 is 17 amino acids. The CDR3 is CASSVSAGGPTNEKLFF. CDR3 nucleotide sequence: TGTGCCAGCAGCGTTTCGGCGGGGGGTCCCACTAATGAAAAACTGTTTTTT.

The chain has TRBV12-3 or TRBV12-4 and TRBJ1-5; no definite D call. The ends were cut back, 1 base at V and 3 bases at J, with 7 bases in the middle. The CDR3 covers 14 residues. The CDR3 nucleotides read TGTGCCAGCAGTTTAGACTCAGTCAATCAGCCCCAGCATTTT. Translation: CASSLDSVNQPQHF.

A few counts support this clonotype. The chain has TRBV4-1 and TRBJ2-7; D is undetermined. Germline V gene sequence: CDR1 MGHRA, CDR2 YSYEKL. The CDR3 consists of 14 residues. V dropped 0 bases and J dropped 4 bases, with 10 bases sitting between them. The DNA for the CDR3 is TGCGCCAGCAGCCAAGATCTGGGAAAATACGAGCAGTACTTC. Translation: CASSQDLGKYEQYF.

This chain connects TRBV6-2 or TRBV6-3 to TRBJ2-5, with D unclear. The CDR3 is 11 residues long. Deletions cut 6 bases from V and 5 bases from J, with 7 bases between. Germline CDR1 is MNHEY and CDR2 is SVGEGT. CDR3 coding DNA: TGTGCCAGCAGCCAATCGGAGACCCAGTACTTC. This encodes CASSQSETQYF.

This clonotype was detected a few times. The rearrangement uses TRBV25-1 and TRBJ2-2; 10 bases map to TRBD1. This CDR3 region has 16 residues. V trimming: 6 bases; J trimming: 11 bases; junction bases outside the gene matches: 15. Germline CDR1 is MGHDK and CDR2 is SYGVNS. The DNA of the CDR3 is TGTGCCAGCAGCTTAACACGGGACAGGGGTAACGAAGAGCTGTTTTTT. It yields the protein CASSLTRDRGNEELFF.